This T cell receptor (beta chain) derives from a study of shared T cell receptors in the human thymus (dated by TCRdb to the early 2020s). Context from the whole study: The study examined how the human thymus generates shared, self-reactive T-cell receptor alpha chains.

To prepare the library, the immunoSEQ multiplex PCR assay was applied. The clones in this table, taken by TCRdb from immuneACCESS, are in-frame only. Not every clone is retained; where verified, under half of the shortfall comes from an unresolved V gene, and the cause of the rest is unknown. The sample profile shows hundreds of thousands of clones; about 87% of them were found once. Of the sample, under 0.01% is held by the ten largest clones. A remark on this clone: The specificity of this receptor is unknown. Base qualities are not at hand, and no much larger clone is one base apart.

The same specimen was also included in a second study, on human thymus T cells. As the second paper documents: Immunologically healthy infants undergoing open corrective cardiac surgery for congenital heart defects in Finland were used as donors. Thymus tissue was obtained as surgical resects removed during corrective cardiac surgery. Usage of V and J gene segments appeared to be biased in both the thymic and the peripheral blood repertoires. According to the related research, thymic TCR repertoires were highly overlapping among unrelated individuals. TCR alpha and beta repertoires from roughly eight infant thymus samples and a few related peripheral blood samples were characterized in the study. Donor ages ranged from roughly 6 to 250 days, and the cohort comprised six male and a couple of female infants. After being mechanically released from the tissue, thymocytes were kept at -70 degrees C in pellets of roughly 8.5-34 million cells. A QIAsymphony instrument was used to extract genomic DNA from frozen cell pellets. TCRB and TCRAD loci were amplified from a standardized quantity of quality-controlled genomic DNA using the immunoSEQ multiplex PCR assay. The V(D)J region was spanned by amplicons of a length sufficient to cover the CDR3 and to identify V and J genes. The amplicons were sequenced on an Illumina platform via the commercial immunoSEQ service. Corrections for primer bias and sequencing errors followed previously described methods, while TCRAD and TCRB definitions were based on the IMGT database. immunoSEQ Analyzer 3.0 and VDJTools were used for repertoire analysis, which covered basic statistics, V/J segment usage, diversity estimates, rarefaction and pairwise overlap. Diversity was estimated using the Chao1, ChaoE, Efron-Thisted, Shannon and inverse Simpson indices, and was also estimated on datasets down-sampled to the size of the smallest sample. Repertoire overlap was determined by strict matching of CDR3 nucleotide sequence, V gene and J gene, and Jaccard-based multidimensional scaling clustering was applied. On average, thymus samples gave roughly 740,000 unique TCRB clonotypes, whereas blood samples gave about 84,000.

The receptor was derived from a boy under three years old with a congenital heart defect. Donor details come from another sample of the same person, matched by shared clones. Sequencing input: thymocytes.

CDR3 reads: CAWRSGTGDEKLFF. The nucleotides are TGTGCCTGGAGGTCCGGGACAGGAGATGAAAAACTGTTTTTT. The rearranged chain carries TRBV30 and TRBJ1-4; TRBD1 lines up with 8 middle nucleotides. From its cysteine to its phenylalanine, the CDR3 spans 14 amino acids. The read is trimmed to its CDR3 DNA, 42 bases read in frame from base 1. The germline V gene (reference sequence) supplies CDR1 GTSNPN and CDR2 SVGIG. Compared with germline, V lacks 3 bases and J lacks 6 bases; bases without a gene match: 6.